This T cell receptor (beta chain) was retrieved from a study of T cells in Graves' hyperthyroidism and ophthalmopathy. General study results and limits: Most thyroid clonotypes that were expanded above 0.001 also turned up in blood.

TCR beta CDR3 sequences were amplified from RNA transcripts. First-round RT-PCR targeting the TCR CDR3 was performed with the HTBI primer set. TCRdb independently ran MiXCR on the multiplex PCR reads; one entry per CDR3 protein. The table records about 770,000 distinct CDR3 sequences, approximately 18% of them present only once. This clonotype showed up many times. The antigen is not known. The germline V gene has CDR1 SGHVS and CDR2 FQNEAQ. There are 15 residues in the CDR3. The V segment lost 4 bases and the J segment 7 bases; nucleotides outside the gene matches: 7. At first hyperthyroidism diagnosis, before any ophthalmopathy symptoms, the blood sample was collected.

The sequencing input was blood. The V gene is TRBV7-8, the J gene TRBJ2-1; TRBD2 aligns across 10 bases. This TCR was sampled from a woman between 50 and 59 years old with Graves' hyperthyroidism that later progressed to Graves' ophthalmopathy. In DNA, the CDR3 is TGTGCCAGCAGCTCCAGCGGGGGGGCCTGGAATGAGCAGTTCTTC. Translated, it gives CASSSSGGAWNEQFF.